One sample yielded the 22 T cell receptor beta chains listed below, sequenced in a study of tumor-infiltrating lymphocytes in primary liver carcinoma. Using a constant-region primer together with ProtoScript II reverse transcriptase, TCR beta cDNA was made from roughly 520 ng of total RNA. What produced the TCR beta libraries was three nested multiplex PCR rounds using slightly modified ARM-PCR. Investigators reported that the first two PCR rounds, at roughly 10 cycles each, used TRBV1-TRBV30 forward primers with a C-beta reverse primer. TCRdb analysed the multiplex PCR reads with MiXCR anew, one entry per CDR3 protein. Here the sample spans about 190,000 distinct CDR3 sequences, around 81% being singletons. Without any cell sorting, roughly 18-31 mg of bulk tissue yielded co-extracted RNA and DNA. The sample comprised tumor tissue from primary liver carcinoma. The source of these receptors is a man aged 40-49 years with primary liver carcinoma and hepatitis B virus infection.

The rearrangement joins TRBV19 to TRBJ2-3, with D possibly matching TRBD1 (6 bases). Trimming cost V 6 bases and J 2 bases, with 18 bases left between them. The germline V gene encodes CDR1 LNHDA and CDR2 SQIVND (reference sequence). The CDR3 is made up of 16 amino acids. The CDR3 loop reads CASSPGTSTYTDTQYF. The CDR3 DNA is TGTGCCAGTAGCCCTGGGACATCAACTTACACAGATACGCAGTATTTT. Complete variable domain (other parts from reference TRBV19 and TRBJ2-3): DGGITQSPKYLFRKEGQNVTLSCEQNLNHDAMYWYRQDPGQGLRLIYYSQIVNDFQKGDIAEGYSVSREKKESFPLTVTSAQKNPTAFYLCASSPGTSTYTDTQYFGPGTRLTVL.

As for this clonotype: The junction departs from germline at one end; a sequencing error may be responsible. The CDR3 protein is CPSSETGEKAPQHF. Written as DNA, the CDR3 is TGTCCCAGCAGTGAGACGGGGGAAAAGGCGCCCCAGCATTTT. The V call is TRBV6-1, the J call TRBJ1-5; maybe TRBD1 (5 bases). The CDR3 runs to 14 residues. Per the germline V gene, CDR1 is MNHNS and CDR2 is SASEGT.

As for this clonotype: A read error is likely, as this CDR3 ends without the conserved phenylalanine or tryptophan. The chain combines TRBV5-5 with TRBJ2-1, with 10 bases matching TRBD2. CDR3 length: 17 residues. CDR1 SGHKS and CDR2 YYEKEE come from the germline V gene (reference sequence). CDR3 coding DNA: TGTGACAGCAGCCGGGCTCTGGGCCTAGCGGGAGAAAACGAGCAGTTCTCC. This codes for CDSSRALGLAGENEQFS.

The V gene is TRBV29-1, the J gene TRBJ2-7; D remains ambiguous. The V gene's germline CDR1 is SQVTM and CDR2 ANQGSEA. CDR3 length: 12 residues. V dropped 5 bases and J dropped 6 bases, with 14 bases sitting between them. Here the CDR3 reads CSVMAGSLEQYF. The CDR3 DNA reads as TGCAGCGTTATGGCAGGATCACTCGAGCAGTACTTC.

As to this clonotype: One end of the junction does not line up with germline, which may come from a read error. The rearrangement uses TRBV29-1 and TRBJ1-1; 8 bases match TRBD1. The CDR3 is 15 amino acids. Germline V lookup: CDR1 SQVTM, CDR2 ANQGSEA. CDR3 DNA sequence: TGCAATGGGGGACAGGAAGGCTATCAGAACACTGAATCTTTCTTT. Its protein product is CNGGQEGYQNTESFF.

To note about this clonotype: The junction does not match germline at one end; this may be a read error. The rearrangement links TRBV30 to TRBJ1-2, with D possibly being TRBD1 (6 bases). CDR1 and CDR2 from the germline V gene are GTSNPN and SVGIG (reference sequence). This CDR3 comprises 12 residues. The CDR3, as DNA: TGTGCCTGGACCTGTGACAGGCTCAGCTACACTTTC. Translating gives CAWTCDRLSYTF.

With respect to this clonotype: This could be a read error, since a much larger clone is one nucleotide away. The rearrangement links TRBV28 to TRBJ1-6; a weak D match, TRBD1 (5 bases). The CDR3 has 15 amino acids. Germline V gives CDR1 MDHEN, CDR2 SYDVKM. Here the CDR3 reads CASSLQGEWDSPIHF. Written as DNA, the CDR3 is TGTGCCAGCAGTTTGCAGGGAGAGTGGGATTCACCCATCCACTTT.

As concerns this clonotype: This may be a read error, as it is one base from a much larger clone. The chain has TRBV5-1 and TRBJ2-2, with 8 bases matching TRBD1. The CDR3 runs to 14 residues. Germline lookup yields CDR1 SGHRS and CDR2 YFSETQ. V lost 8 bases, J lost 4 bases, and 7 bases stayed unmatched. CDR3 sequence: CARTRTGPTGELFF. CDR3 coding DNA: TGCGCCAGAACCCGGACAGGGCCCACCGGGGAGCTGTTTTTT.

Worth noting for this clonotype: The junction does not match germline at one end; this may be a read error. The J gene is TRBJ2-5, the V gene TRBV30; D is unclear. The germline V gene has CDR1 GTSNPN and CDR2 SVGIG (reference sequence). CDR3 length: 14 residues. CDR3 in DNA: TGTGCCTGGAGAAGGAGACTGGTCCAAGAAACCCAGTACTTC. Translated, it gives CAWRRRLVQETQYF.

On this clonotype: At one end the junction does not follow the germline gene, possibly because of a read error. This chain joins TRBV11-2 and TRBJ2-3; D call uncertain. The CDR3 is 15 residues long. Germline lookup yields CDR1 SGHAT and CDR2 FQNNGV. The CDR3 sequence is CANSLKAYSTDTQYF. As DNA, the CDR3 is TGTGCCAACAGCTTGAAGGCCTATAGCACAGATACGCAGTATTTT.

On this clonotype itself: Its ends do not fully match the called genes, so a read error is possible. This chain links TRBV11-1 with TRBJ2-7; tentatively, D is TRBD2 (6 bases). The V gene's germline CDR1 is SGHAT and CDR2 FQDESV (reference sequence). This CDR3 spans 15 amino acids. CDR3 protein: CASSSSRDSSYEHCF. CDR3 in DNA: TGTGCCAGCAGCTCATCCCGGGACTCCTCCTACGAACACTGCTTC. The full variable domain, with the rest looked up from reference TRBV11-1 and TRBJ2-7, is EAEVAQSPRYKITEKSQAVAFWCDPISGHATLYWYRQILGQGPELLVQFQDESVVDDSQLPKDRFSAERLKGVDSTLKIQPAELGDSAMYLCASSSSRDSSYEHCFGPGTRLTVT.

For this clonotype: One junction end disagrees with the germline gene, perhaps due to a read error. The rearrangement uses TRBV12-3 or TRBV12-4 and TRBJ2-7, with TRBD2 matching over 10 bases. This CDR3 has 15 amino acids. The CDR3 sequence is CASSLLAGPSYEQHF. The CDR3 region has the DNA TGTGCCAGCAGTCTACTAGCGGGACCATCCTACGAGCAGCACTTC.

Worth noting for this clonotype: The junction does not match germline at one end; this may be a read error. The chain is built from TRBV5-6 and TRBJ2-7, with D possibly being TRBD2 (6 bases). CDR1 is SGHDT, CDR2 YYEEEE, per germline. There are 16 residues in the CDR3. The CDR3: CASSLSGVANTYEQYF. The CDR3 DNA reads TGTGCCAGCAGCTTGTCGGGGGTAGCTAACACTTACGAGCAATACTTC.

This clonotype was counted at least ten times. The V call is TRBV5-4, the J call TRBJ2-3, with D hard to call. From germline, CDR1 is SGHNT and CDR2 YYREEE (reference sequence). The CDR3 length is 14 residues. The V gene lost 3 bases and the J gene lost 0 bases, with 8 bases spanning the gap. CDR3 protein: CASSSKDSTDTQYF. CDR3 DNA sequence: TGTGCCAGCAGCTCTAAGGACAGCACAGATACGCAGTATTTT.

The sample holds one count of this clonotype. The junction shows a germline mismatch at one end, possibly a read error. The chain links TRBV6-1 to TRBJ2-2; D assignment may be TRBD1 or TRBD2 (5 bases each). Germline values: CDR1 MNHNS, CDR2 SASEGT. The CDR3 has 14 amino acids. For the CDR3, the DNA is TGTGCCAGCAGTCCGACGGTGGTCCCCAGGGAGCAGTTTTTT. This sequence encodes CASSPTVVPREQFF.

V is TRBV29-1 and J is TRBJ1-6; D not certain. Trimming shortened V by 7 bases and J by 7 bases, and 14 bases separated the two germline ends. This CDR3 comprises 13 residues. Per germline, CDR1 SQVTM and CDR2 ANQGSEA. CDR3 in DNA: TGCAGCGCTTTGGAGGCCAGAAATTCACCCCTCCACTTT. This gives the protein CSALEARNSPLHF.

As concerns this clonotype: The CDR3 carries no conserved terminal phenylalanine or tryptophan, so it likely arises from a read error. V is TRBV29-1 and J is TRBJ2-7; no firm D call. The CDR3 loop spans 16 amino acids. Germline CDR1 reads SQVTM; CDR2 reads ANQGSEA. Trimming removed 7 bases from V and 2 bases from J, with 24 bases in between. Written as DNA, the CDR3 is TGCAGCGCCACGACATCTGGGAACGGCACTCCCTACGAGCAGTACCTC. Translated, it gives CSATTSGNGTPYEQYL.

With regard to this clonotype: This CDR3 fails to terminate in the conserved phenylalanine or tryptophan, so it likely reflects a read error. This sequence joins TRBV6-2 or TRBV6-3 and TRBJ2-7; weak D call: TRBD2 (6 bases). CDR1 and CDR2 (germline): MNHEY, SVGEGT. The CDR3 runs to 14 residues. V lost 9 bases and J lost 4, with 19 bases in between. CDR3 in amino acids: CASKRLQEGYEQYS. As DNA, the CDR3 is TGTGCCAGTAAAAGACTACAGGAGGGTTACGAGCAGTACTCC.

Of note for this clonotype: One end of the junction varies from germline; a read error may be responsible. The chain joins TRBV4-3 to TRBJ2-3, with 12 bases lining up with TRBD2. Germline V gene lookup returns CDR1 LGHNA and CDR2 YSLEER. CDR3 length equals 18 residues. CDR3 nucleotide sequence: TGCGCCAGCAGCCCCTTCCCCGTTACTAGCGGGAGGCAGGATAAGCAGTATTTT. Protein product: CASSPFPVTSGRQDKQYF.

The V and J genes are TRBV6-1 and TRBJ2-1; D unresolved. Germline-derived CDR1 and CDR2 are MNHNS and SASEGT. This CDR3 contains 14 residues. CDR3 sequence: CVNIGIPSYNEQFF. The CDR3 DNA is TGTGTCAACATAGGGATTCCCTCCTACAATGAGCAGTTCTTC.

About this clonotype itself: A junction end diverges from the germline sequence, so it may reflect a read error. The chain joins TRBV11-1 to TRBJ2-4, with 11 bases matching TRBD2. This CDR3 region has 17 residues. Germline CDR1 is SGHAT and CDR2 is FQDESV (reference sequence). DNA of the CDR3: TGTGTCAGCAGCTCTCCCGGGACTAGCGGCATCAAAAACATTCAGTACTTC. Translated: CVSSSPGTSGIKNIQYF.

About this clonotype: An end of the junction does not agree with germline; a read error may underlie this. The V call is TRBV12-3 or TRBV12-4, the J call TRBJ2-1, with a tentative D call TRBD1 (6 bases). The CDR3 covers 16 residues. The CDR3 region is CASSKRDNSIRDEQFF. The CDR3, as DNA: TGTGCGAGCAGTAAACGGGACAATTCTATCCGGGATGAGCAGTTCTTC.